Shown below are 17 T cell receptor beta chains from a single sample sequenced in a study of identical twins. TCRdb analysed the 5' RACE reads with MiXCR anew, one entry per CDR3 protein. The sample lists 420,000 or so distinct CDR3 sequences; less than 20% were seen once. Specimen: naive T cells sorted from blood. The receptors shown here come from a man between 45 and 60 years old in good health.

This clonotype was picked up a small number of times. V gene TRBV12-3 or TRBV12-4 combines with J gene TRBJ1-1; 8 bases line up with TRBD1. With 5 bases clipped from V and 3 bases from J, the junction kept 11 bases outside the gene matches. The CDR3 is 16 amino acids. CDR3 residues: CASSPKRAGGYTEAFF. As DNA, the CDR3 is TGTGCCAGCAGTCCCAAACGGGCAGGGGGCTACACTGAAGCTTTCTTT.

This clonotype was found many times. The CDR3 protein is CASSPLTLRGTDTQYF. Here the CDR3 DNA reads TGTGCCAGCTCACCACTTACTCTCAGGGGCACAGATACGCAGTATTTT. This rearrangement joins TRBV18 to TRBJ2-3; possibly TRBD1 for D (5 bases). Germline V lookup: CDR1 KGHSH, CDR2 LQKENI. The CDR3 sequence is 16 residues long. Trimming removed 1 base from V and 1 base from J, with 12 bases in between.

This clonotype was seen many times. This chain joins TRBV18 and TRBJ2-7; D not resolved. Germline V gene lookup returns CDR1 KGHSH and CDR2 LQKENI. The CDR3 consists of 14 residues. The V end was cut by 3 bases, the J end by 7 bases, with 16 bases between. This CDR3 reads CASSPPGPPREQYF. CDR3 in DNA: TGTGCCAGCTCACCCCCTGGACCCCCCAGGGAGCAGTACTTC. Filled out from reference TRBV18 and TRBJ2-7, the complete variable domain reads NAGVMQNPRHLVRRRGQEARLRCSPMKGHSHVYWYRQLPEEGLKFMVYLQKENIIDESGMPKERFSAEFPKEGPSILRIQQVVRGDSAAYFCASSPPGPPREQYFGPGTRLTVT.

The rearrangement joins TRBV18 to TRBJ2-2; possibly TRBD1 for D (6 bases). Trimming took 1 base from V and 4 from J, leaving 16 bases between them. The length of the CDR3 is 17 residues. CDR1 and CDR2 from the germline V gene are KGHSH and LQKENI. CDR3 bases: TGTGCCAGCTCACCACTTACGGGGCAGGGGACCACCGGGGAGCTGTTTTTT. Protein product: CASSPLTGQGTTGELFF.

V and J are TRBV29-1 and TRBJ2-7; tentatively, D is TRBD1 (5 bases). Looked up from germline, CDR1 is SQVTM and CDR2 is ANQGSEA. With 5 bases removed from V and 3 bases from J, the gap between germline ends came to 11 bases. The CDR3 is made up of 12 amino acids. Here the CDR3 reads CSVILQGYEQYF. Written as DNA, the CDR3 is TGCAGCGTTATTTTGCAGGGCTACGAGCAGTACTTC.

The rearrangement uses TRBV7-2 and TRBJ2-1, with TRBD2 matching 9 bases. The junction had 9 bases not matched to a gene; V was cut back by 4 bases and J by 8 bases. Germline V gene lookup returns CDR1 SGHTA and CDR2 FQGNSA. The CDR3 contains 15 residues. CDR3 amino acids: CASSSVGLAIYEQFF. The CDR3 DNA is TGTGCCAGCAGCTCCGTGGGACTAGCAATATATGAGCAGTTCTTC.

This clonotype was recorded at least ten times. The rearrangement joins TRBV6-2 or TRBV6-3 to TRBJ2-1; 14 positions match TRBD2. Germline trimming cut 6 bases from V and 4 bases from J; bases unmatched to any gene: 8. The germline gives CDR1 MNHEY, CDR2 SVGEGT. This CDR3 is built from 17 residues. CDR3 coding DNA: TGTGCCAGCAGAACTACGAGGACTAGCGGGGGGTACAATGAGCAGTTCTTC. Its translation: CASRTTRTSGGYNEQFF.

This clonotype was detected many times. This chain connects TRBV29-1 to TRBJ2-3; 8 bases align to TRBD1. Germline V gives CDR1 SQVTM, CDR2 ANQGSEA. With V trimmed by 8 bases and J by 1 base, 8 bases remained unmatched. This CDR3 has 14 residues. The CDR3 sequence is CSSGQDLGTDTQYF. CDR3 sequence (DNA): TGCAGCTCGGGACAGGATCTTGGCACAGATACGCAGTATTTT.

The chain is built from TRBV20-1 and TRBJ2-1; 16 bases map to TRBD2. After removal of 5 bases from V and 0 bases from J, the junction contained 7 bases not matched to a gene. The CDR3 runs to 18 residues. Germline V CDR1 and CDR2: DFQATT, SNEGSKA (reference sequence). CDR3 coding DNA: TGCAGTGCTTCGGGACTAGCGGGGGGGTTTAGCTCCTACAATGAGCAGTTCTTC. This encodes CSASGLAGGFSSYNEQFF.

The V call is TRBV18, the J call TRBJ2-3; D remains unclear. V was shortened by 1 base and J by 2 bases, with 10 bases between the two germline ends. The CDR3 has 15 residues. Per germline, CDR1 KGHSH and CDR2 LQKENI. The CDR3 sequence is CASSPRYSYTDTQYF. The DNA of the CDR3 is TGTGCCAGCTCACCACGGTACAGCTACACAGATACGCAGTATTTT.

This clonotype has a count of ten or more. The rearrangement links TRBV5-1 to TRBJ1-1; possibly TRBD1 for D (5 bases). This CDR3 has 16 amino acids. Trimming removed 1 base at V and 0 bases at J, with 13 bases between. Germline CDR1 is SGHRS and CDR2 is YFSETQ. The CDR3 region has the DNA TGCGCCAGCAGCTTGCAGGGCCCGAGGATGAACACTGAAGCTTTCTTT. Protein sequence: CASSLQGPRMNTEAFF.

Many counts were recorded for this clonotype. The V call is TRBV7-2, the J call TRBJ2-7; TRBD2 is a possible D gene (5 bases). The CDR3 runs to 14 residues. Trimming shortened V by 2 bases and J by 6 bases, and 14 bases separated the two germline ends. Per germline, CDR1 SGHTA and CDR2 FQGNSA. The CDR3 here is CASSLMADYGEQYF. The CDR3 bases are TGTGCCAGCAGCTTAATGGCCGACTACGGCGAGCAGTACTTC.

This clonotype was recorded many times. V gene TRBV7-2 combines with J gene TRBJ2-1; the D gene is possibly TRBD2 (6 bases). CDR3 size: 17 residues. V lost 5 bases, J lost 4 bases, and 21 bases lay in between. CDR1 is SGHTA and CDR2 is FQGNSA in the germline V gene. CDR3 nucleotides: TGTGCCAGCAGCCCGCCCCGGGGTAGCGGCCTTTACAATGAGCAGTTCTTC. Encoded protein: CASSPPRGSGLYNEQFF.

J is TRBJ2-1 and V is TRBV11-2, with 7 positions matching TRBD2. Looked up from germline, CDR1 is SGHAT and CDR2 is FQNNGV. The V segment lost 1 base and the J segment 8 bases; nucleotides outside the gene matches: 14. The CDR3 contains 17 residues. The CDR3 is CASSLGRASGLVDEQFF. CDR3 sequence (DNA): TGTGCCAGCAGCTTAGGTCGGGCTAGCGGTCTTGTTGATGAGCAGTTCTTC.

V and J are TRBV6-1 and TRBJ2-2, with 7 bases lining up with TRBD1. With 4 bases clipped from V and 6 bases from J, the junction kept 17 bases outside the gene matches. CDR3 size: 18 residues. CDR1 and CDR2 (germline): MNHNS, SASEGT. In DNA, the CDR3 is TGTGCCAGCAGTGTTCGGTACTTAGGCAGGGGGATTCCCGGGGAGCTGTTTTTT. This codes for CASSVRYLGRGIPGELFF.

The sample holds a few counts of this clonotype. This chain connects TRBV12-3 or TRBV12-4 to TRBJ2-2; D possibly matches TRBD1 or TRBD2 (5 bases each). V was shortened by 6 bases and J by 6 bases, with 14 bases between the two germline ends. The length of the CDR3 is 14 residues. DNA for the CDR3: TGTGCCAGCAGACCCGGGGCGACAGCCGGGGAGCTGTTTTTT. Translated, it gives CASRPGATAGELFF.

This chain links TRBV6-5 with TRBJ2-7, with 9 bases matching TRBD2. V dropped 0 bases and J dropped 0; count of bases not matched to a gene: 6. Germline CDR1 is MNHEY and CDR2 is SVGAGI. The CDR3 length is 17 residues. CDR3 protein: CASSYSAASGISYEQYF. CDR3 sequence (DNA): TGTGCCAGCAGTTACTCGGCTGCTAGCGGGATCTCCTACGAGCAGTACTTC.